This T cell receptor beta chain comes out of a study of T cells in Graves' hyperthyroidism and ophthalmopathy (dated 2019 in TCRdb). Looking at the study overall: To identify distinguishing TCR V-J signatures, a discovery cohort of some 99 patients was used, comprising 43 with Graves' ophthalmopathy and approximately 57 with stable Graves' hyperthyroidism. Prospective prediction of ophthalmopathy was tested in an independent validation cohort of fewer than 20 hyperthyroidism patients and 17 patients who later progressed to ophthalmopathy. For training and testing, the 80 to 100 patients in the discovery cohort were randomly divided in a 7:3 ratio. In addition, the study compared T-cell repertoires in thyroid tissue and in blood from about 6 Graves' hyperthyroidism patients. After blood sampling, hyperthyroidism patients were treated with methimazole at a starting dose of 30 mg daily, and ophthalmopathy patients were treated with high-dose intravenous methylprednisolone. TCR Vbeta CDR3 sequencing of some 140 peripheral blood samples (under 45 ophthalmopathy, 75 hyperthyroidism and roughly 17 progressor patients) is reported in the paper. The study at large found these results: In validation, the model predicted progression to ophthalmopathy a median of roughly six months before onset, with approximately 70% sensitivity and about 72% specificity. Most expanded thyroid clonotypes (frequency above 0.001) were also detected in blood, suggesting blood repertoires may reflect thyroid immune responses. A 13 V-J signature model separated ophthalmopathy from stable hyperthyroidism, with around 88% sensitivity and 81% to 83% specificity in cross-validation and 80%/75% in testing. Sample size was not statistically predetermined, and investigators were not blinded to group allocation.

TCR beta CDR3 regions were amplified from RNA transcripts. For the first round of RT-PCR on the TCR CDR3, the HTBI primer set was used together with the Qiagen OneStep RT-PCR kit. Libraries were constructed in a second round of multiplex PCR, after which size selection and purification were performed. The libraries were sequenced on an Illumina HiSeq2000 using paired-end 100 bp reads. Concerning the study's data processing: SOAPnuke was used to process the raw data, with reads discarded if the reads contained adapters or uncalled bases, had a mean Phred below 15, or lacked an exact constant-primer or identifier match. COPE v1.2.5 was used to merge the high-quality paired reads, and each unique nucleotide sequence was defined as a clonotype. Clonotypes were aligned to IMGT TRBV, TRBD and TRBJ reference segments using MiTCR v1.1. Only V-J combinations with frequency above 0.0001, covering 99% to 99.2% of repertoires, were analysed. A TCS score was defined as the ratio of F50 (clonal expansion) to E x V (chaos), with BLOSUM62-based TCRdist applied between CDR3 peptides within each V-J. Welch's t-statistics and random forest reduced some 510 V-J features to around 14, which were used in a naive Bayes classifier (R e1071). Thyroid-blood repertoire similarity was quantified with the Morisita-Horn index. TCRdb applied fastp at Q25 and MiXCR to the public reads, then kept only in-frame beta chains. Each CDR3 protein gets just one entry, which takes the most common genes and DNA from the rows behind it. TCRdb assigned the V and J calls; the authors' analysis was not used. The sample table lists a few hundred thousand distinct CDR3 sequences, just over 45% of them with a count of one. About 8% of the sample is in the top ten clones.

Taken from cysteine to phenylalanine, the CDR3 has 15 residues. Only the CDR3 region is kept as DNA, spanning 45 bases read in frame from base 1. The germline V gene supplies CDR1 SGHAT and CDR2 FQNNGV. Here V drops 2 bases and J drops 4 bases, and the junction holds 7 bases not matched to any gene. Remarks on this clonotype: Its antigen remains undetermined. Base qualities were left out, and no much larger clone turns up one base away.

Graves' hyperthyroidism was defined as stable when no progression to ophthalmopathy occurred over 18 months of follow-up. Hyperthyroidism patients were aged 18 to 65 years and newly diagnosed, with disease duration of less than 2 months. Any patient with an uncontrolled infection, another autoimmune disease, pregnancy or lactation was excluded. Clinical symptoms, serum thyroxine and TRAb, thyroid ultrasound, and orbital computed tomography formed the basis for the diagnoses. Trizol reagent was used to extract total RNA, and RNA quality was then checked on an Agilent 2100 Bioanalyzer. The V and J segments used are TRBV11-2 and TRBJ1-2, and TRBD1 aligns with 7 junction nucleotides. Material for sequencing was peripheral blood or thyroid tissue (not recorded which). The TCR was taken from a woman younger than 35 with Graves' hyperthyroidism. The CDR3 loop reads CASSLLQGEGYGYTF. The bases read TGTGCCAGCAGCTTATTGCAGGGGGAAGGCTATGGCTACACCTTC.